A selection of T cell receptor beta chains follows, all from one sample in a study of T cells in Graves' hyperthyroidism and ophthalmopathy. One entry per CDR3 protein, called by TCRdb with MiXCR from the multiplex PCR reads. The profile shows fewer than 650,000 distinct CDR3 sequences, around 50% of them singletons. The specimen was peripheral blood or thyroid tissue (not recorded which). The receptors derive from an adult woman with Graves' disease, either hyperthyroidism or ophthalmopathy (not recorded which). Each CDR3 is given with its conserved first and last residue. A D gene is named only where the DNA matches it firmly. Only some rows state a clone size, as once, few, many or a class for expanded clones.

cdr3_length j_call v_call clone_size d_call cdr3_nt cdr3_aa
15 TRBJ2-6 TRBV7-8 many . TGTGCCAGTACTAAGGATTTCTCTGGGGCCAACGTCCTGACTTTC CASTKDFSGANVLTF
16 TRBJ2-6 TRBV20-1 . TRBD1 TGCAGTGCTAGACATCGACAGGGGTCCGGGGCCAACGTCCTGACTTTC CSARHRQGSGANVLTF
14 TRBJ2-5 TRBV7-9 . . TGTGCCAGCAGTTTTTTCAGGGAACAAGAGACCCAGTACTTC CASSFFREQETQYF
15 TRBJ2-2 TRBV14 many TRBD2 TGTGCCAGCAGACCCGGGACTAGCGTGGCCGGGGAGCTGTTTTTT CASRPGTSVAGELFF
17 TRBJ1-4 TRBV7-9 many . TGTGCCAGCAGCTTATTGGCAGGCCTTACAACTAATGAAAAACTGTTTTTT CASSLLAGLTTNEKLFF
14 TRBJ2-7 TRBV29-1 . . TGCAGCTTAGTTTCCAGGGTCGGGTCCTACGAGCAGTACTTC CSLVSRVGSYEQYF
15 TRBJ2-7 TRBV2 . . TGTGCCAGCAGTGGCCTGGAAAGGGGACCCTACGAGCAGTACTTC CASSGLERGPYEQYF
14 TRBJ2-7 TRBV7-2 . TRBD2 TGTGCCAGCACCGTCAGCGGGAGCTCCTACGAGCAGTACTTC CASTVSGSSYEQYF
14 TRBJ2-7 TRBV4-2 . TRBD2 TGTGCCAGCAGCCAGTCTAGCGGGTCTGACGAGCAGTACTTC CASSQSSGSDEQYF
16 TRBJ2-1 TRBV14 . TRBD2 TGTGCCAGCAGCCCCGGGGGAGGACTAGCGTGGAATGAGCAGTTCTTC CASSPGGGLAWNEQFF
15 TRBJ2-5 TRBV10-1 . TRBD1 TGCGCCAGCATTCCGACAGGGGGATACCAAGAGACCCAGTACTTC CASIPTGGYQETQYF
15 TRBJ1-2 TRBV11-2 few . TGTGCCAGCAGCTTAGATATGGCACGCTTCTATGGCTACACCTTC CASSLDMARFYGYTF
15 TRBJ2-7 TRBV10-3 . TRBD1 TGTGCCATCAGTGGCCCCGGGACAGGGGAAGACGAGCAGTACTTC CAISGPGTGEDEQYF
15 TRBJ2-7 TRBV16 few TRBD1 TGTGCCAGCAGCCTTGAGGGGGCGGGTCTGAGCGAGCAGTACTTC CASSLEGAGLSEQYF
14 TRBJ1-6 TRBV6-6 . . TGTGCCAGCAGTCCGGGACGGACTAATTCACCCCTCCACTTT CASSPGRTNSPLHF
15 TRBJ1-1 TRBV12-3/TRBV12-4 many TRBD1 TGTGCCAGCAGTCAAGCGACAGGGGGGAACACTGAAGCTTTCTTT CASSQATGGNTEAFF
14 TRBJ1-2 TRBV15 . . TGTGCCACCAGCAGGGACGGGGGGAGCTATGGCTACACCTTC CATSRDGGSYGYTF
13 TRBJ2-7 TRBV19 . . TGTGCCAGTAGCCCAAGGCCAACCTACGAGCAGTACTTC CASSPRPTYEQYF
17 TRBJ1-2 TRBV13 . . TGTGCCAGCAGTCTCCGAGGGGGGGCCTCAGGCCCCTATGGCTACACCTTC CASSLRGGASGPYGYTF
15 TRBJ1-5 TRBV6-1 many TRBD1 TGTGCCAGCAGAACACAGGGGATCGACAATCAGCCCCAGCATTTT CASRTQGIDNQPQHF
14 TRBJ1-1 TRBV13 many TRBD1 TGTGCCAGCAGGTACAGGGGGCATCACACTGAAGCTTTCTTT CASRYRGHHTEAFF
14 TRBJ2-7 TRBV2 few TRBD1 TGTGCCAGCAGTGAAGACGGGACAGGGGAGGAGCAGTACTTC CASSEDGTGEEQYF
13 TRBJ2-7 TRBV10-3 . TRBD1 TGTGCCATCAGTGGACAGGGGATCTACGAGCAGTACTTC CAISGQGIYEQYF
15 TRBJ1-1 TRBV7-3 . TRBD1 TGTGCCAGCAAACCTTCCGGGACAGCGAACACTGAAGCTTTCTTT CASKPSGTANTEAFF
14 TRBJ2-5 TRBV20-1 once . TGCAGTGCTCCCGATGGCTGCCTCCAAGAGACCCAGTACTTC CSAPDGCLQETQYF
13 TRBJ2-7 TRBV20-1 many TRBD2 TGCAGTGCAGGGACTCCGGGAGGTGAAGGGCAGTACTTC CSAGTPGGEGQYF
14 TRBJ1-1 TRBV5-1 many . TGCGCCAGCAGCTTGGAATGGGGGAACACTGAAGCTTTCTTT CASSLEWGNTEAFF
14 TRBJ2-3 TRBV25-1 . TRBD2 TGTGCCAGCAGTGCCCTAGCGGGAGGTTATACGCAGTATTTT CASSALAGGYTQYF
13 TRBJ2-7 TRBV10-3 . TRBD1 TGTGCCAGCAGTTACGGGACAGGGATAGAGCAGTACTTC CASSYGTGIEQYF
16 TRBJ1-5 TRBV25-1 . . TGTGCCAGCAGTGCTCCCAGGGTCAATAGCAATCAGCCCCAGCATTTT CASSAPRVNSNQPQHF
14 TRBJ1-4 TRBV11-2 . . TGTGCCAGCAGCTTAAGTCGCGCTAATGAAAAACTGTTTTTT CASSLSRANEKLFF
15 TRBJ2-5 TRBV7-8 . TRBD1 TGTGCCAGCAGCACCGGGACAGCCAACCAAGAGACCCAGTACTTC CASSTGTANQETQYF
16 TRBJ2-7 TRBV3-2 . . TGTGCCAGCAGCCAAGATGGAGGACAGGGGGCCTACGAGCAGTACTTC CASSQDGGQGAYEQYF
15 TRBJ2-5 TRBV10-3 . TRBD1 TGTGCCATCAGTGTTAACACAGGGGGCGCGGAGACCCAGTACTTC CAISVNTGGAETQYF
13 TRBJ2-2 TRBV15 many . TGTGCCACCAGCCAACCCCATACCGGGGAGCTGTTTTTT CATSQPHTGELFF
14 TRBJ2-5 TRBV7-2 many . TGTGCCAGCAGCTCTGCCAGGGGCCGAGAGACCCAGTACTTC CASSSARGRETQYF
14 TRBJ2-3 TRBV7-9 . . TGTGCCAGCAGCCTGTCCCCAAACACAGATACGCAGTATTTT CASSLSPNTDTQYF
14 TRBJ2-7 TRBV10-3 . . TGTGCCATCAGCCACCCAGGACAGAGCTACGAGCAGTACTTC CAISHPGQSYEQYF
15 TRBJ1-6 TRBV15 . . TGTGCCACCAGCAGCTTAACAGCGACAGATTCACCCCTCCACTTT CATSSLTATDSPLHF
17 TRBJ2-7 TRBV7-2 . . TGTGCCAGCAGCTTCGGTGACCGCATGGGCAATTCCTACGAGCAGTACTTC CASSFGDRMGNSYEQYF
15 TRBJ1-5 TRBV7-9 . . TGTGCCATCAGGGGAGGGGGGCGCGGGAATCAGCCCCAGCATTTT CAIRGGGRGNQPQHF
15 TRBJ2-7 TRBV25-1 once . TGTGCCAGCAGTGAATCCCGGGGGCGGCTCCACGAGCGGTGCTTC CASSESRGRLHERCF
12 TRBJ1-2 TRBV7-8 . . TGTGCCAGCACCGAAACAGGGTATGGCTACACCTTC CASTETGYGYTF
13 TRBJ1-6 TRBV20-1 few . TGCAGTGCTAGGGCCATCCAAAGTCAGACCCTCCACTTT CSARAIQSQTLHF
15 TRBJ2-7 TRBV5-1 many . TGCGCCAGCAGTCCGATCACTTCTAACCCCTACGAGCAGTACTTC CASSPITSNPYEQYF
15 TRBJ2-1 TRBV10-3 . TRBD2 TGTGCCATCAGTGAGTGGAGCGGGAGCAGCGATGAGCAGTTCTTC CAISEWSGSSDEQFF
17 TRBJ2-7 TRBV7-9 many . TGTGCCAGCAGCTTAGGTCTTGGAACGGGAGTCTTCCACGAGCAGTACTTC CASSLGLGTGVFHEQYF
15 TRBJ2-7 TRBV7-9 once TRBD1 TGTGCCAGCAGCCTACTAGGACAGGGGGCCTACGAGCAGTACTTC CASSLLGQGAYEQYF
15 TRBJ2-7 TRBV5-1 few . TGCGCCAGCAGCTTGGGGACGCTAGACTCCTACGAGCAGTACTTC CASSLGTLDSYEQYF
12 TRBJ1-2 TRBV20-1 . TRBD1 TGCAGTGCTACCGGGACAGGGGAAGACTACACCTTC CSATGTGEDYTF
13 TRBJ1-1 TRBV29-1 many . TGCAGCGCACACGGGACAATGAACACTGAAGCTTTCTTT CSAHGTMNTEAFF
13 TRBJ2-5 TRBV24-1 . . TGTGCCACCAGTGACCGATGGGAGGAGACCCAGTACTTC CATSDRWEETQYF
14 TRBJ1-1 TRBV2 few . TGTGCCAGCAGTGACGCCGGGGTGGACACTGAAGCTTTCTTT CASSDAGVDTEAFF
14 TRBJ1-5 TRBV2 few . TGTGCCAGCAGTTACCGGGACACTTATCAGCCCCAGCATTTT CASSYRDTYQPQHF
14 TRBJ1-1 TRBV29-1 . TRBD1 TGCAGCGTCAGCCCTACAGGGGGCTCCGGTGAAGCTTTCTTT CSVSPTGGSGEAFF
13 TRBJ1-1 TRBV15 . . TGTGCCACCAGCAGTCGAGGGGTTACTGAAGCTTTCTTT CATSSRGVTEAFF
16 TRBJ2-5 TRBV20-1 . . TGCAGTGCTAGAGAGGACAGCGGCGGGGGTTTTGAGACCCAGTACTTC CSAREDSGGGFETQYF